This passage covers 13 T cell receptor beta chains from one sample sequenced in a study of blood T cell repertoires in COVID-19. TCRdb keeps only in-frame clones here, not all; method: immunoSEQ multiplex PCR. Of a few hundred thousand clones in the sample, 84% were seen once. Material: PBMCs or T cells enriched from blood (not recorded which). These receptors came from a woman in her thirties or forties who had recovered from COVID-19.

This clone was observed a single time. This chain uses TRBV19 with TRBJ2-5; TRBD1 agrees at 9 bases. Unmatched junction bases numbered 17, after V lost 3 bases and J lost 9 bases. Germline CDR1 is LNHDA and CDR2 is SQIVND (reference sequence). This CDR3 spans 17 amino acids. The CDR3 is CASSISSRTGEGGAQYF. For the CDR3, the DNA is TGTGCCAGTAGTATTTCGTCTCGGACAGGGGAAGGTGGAGCCCAGTACTTC.

V gene TRBV5-6 combines with J gene TRBJ2-7, with D perhaps matching TRBD2 (5 bases). The CDR3 runs 16 residues. CDR1 and CDR2 (germline): SGHDT, YYEEEE. V lost 4 bases and J lost 6, with 23 bases in between. In DNA, the CDR3 is TGTGCCAGCAGCCGTAGGGTGACGGGGAAAGCGTTCGAGCAGTACTTC. Amino acids: CASSRRVTGKAFEQYF.

Here the CDR3 reads CASSHRDRVTEAFF. CDR3 sequence (DNA): TGTGCCAGCAGTCACCGGGACAGGGTTACTGAAGCTTTCTTT. The rearrangement uses TRBV27 and TRBJ1-1; 9 bases match TRBD1. Germline V gene lookup returns CDR1 MNHEY and CDR2 SMNVEV (reference sequence). Trimming cost V 5 bases and J 5 bases; bases outside gene matches: 6. The CDR3 has 14 residues.

This rearrangement joins TRBV7-2 to TRBJ2-7; 11 positions agree with TRBD1. Germline CDR1 is SGHTA and CDR2 is FQGNSA. Trimming cost V 5 bases and J 3 bases; bases outside gene matches: 9. The CDR3 has 16 residues. CDR3 sequence: CASSPATGTGGYEQYF. The CDR3 DNA follows: TGTGCCAGCAGCCCCGCCACCGGGACAGGGGGCTACGAGCAGTACTTC.

V is TRBV7-2 and J is TRBJ2-3; weak D call: TRBD2 (5 bases). Germline assignment: CDR1 SGHTA and CDR2 FQGNSA. Deletions cut 1 base from V and 2 bases from J, with 7 bases between. CDR3 length: 14 amino acids. CDR3 nucleotide sequence: TGTGCCAGCAGCTTAGGGGAGCCCACAGATACGCAGTATTTT. This encodes CASSLGEPTDTQYF.

The chain recombines TRBV24-1 with TRBJ2-5; D may be TRBD2 (7 bases). CDR1 and CDR2 (germline): KGHDR, SFDVKD. This CDR3 is built from 14 residues. Trimming removed 2 bases from V and 5 bases from J, with 11 bases in between. In DNA, the CDR3 is TGTGCCACCAGTGATTCGGGGGGCCGGGAGACCCAGTACTTC. It specifies CATSDSGGRETQYF.

This clone was observed once. This chain connects TRBV19 to TRBJ2-5, with TRBD2 identical over 9 bases. Germline-derived CDR1 and CDR2 are LNHDA and SQIVND (reference sequence). The V and J ends lost 3 bases and 5 bases, in that order; junction bases with no gene match: 10. This CDR3 contains 16 residues. The CDR3 loop reads CASSIPLSGGGETQYF. CDR3 coding DNA: TGTGCCAGTAGTATCCCCCTTAGCGGGGGCGGGGAGACCCAGTACTTC. The whole variable domain, filled in from reference TRBV19 and TRBJ2-5, reads DGGITQSPKYLFRKEGQNVTLSCEQNLNHDAMYWYRQDPGQGLRLIYYSQIVNDFQKGDIAEGYSVSREKKESFPLTVTSAQKNPTAFYLCASSIPLSGGGETQYFGPGTRLLVL.

The genes are TRBV29-1 and TRBJ1-1, with D perhaps matching TRBD1 (6 bases). Between the trimmed V and J ends, which lost 4 bases and 5 bases, there was a span of 11 bases. CDR3 length equals 12 residues. Germline lookup yields CDR1 SQVTM and CDR2 ANQGSEA. As DNA, the CDR3 is TGCAGCGTTGGAAGGACAGAAACTGAAGCTTTCTTT. It translates to CSVGRTETEAFF.

The chain carries TRBV13 and TRBJ2-7, with 9 bases that match TRBD1. The CDR3 is made up of 17 amino acids. Germline values: CDR1 PRHDT, CDR2 FYEKMQ (reference sequence). V was pared by 1 base and J by 2 bases, with 9 bases of the junction left unmatched. DNA of the CDR3: TGTGCCAGCAGCTTAGAAACCTGGACAGGGGACGCCTACGAGCAGTACTTC. This sequence encodes CASSLETWTGDAYEQYF.

The sample holds a few counts of this clone. This chain joins TRBV4-1 and TRBJ2-7; 7 bases line up with TRBD1. Germline V CDR1 and CDR2: MGHRA, YSYEKL. V shed 3 bases, J shed 0 bases, and the junction held 5 bases outside the gene matches. The CDR3 runs 15 residues. CDR3 protein: CASSHGTESSYEQYF. In nucleotides, the CDR3 is TGCGCCAGCAGCCACGGGACAGAGAGCTCCTACGAGCAGTACTTC.

The chain employs TRBV19 and TRBJ1-4, with no clear D. The V gene's germline CDR1 is LNHDA and CDR2 SQIVND (reference sequence). The CDR3 has 15 amino acids. Trimming shortened V by 6 bases and J by 6 bases, and 17 bases separated the two germline ends. In nucleotides, the CDR3 is TGTGCCAGTAGGCTGTTTGGCGGAGGAGATGAAAAACTGTTTTTT. Encoded protein: CASRLFGGGDEKLFF. Full variable domain (rest looked up from reference TRBV19 and TRBJ1-4): DGGITQSPKYLFRKEGQNVTLSCEQNLNHDAMYWYRQDPGQGLRLIYYSQIVNDFQKGDIAEGYSVSREKKESFPLTVTSAQKNPTAFYLCASRLFGGGDEKLFFGSGTQLSVL.

The V and J genes are TRBV6-5 and TRBJ2-3, with TRBD1 matching over 8 bases. This CDR3 comprises 13 residues. Germline V lookup: CDR1 MNHEY, CDR2 SVGAGI. Trimming cost V 10 bases and J 3 bases; bases outside gene matches: 6. The DNA of the CDR3 is TGTGCCACCGGACAGGGAAGGACAGATACGCAGTATTTT. Its protein is CATGQGRTDTQYF.

This clone was observed many times. V and J are TRBV2 and TRBJ1-6; the match to TRBD1 covers 8 bases. The CDR3 totals 15 residues. The V and J ends lost 7 bases and 10 bases, in that order; junction bases with no gene match: 12. Germline assignment: CDR1 SNHLY and CDR2 FYNNEI. The CDR3 sequence: CASKPRTGLRSPLHF. For the CDR3, the DNA is TGTGCCAGCAAACCCCGGACAGGGTTGCGCTCACCCCTCCACTTT.